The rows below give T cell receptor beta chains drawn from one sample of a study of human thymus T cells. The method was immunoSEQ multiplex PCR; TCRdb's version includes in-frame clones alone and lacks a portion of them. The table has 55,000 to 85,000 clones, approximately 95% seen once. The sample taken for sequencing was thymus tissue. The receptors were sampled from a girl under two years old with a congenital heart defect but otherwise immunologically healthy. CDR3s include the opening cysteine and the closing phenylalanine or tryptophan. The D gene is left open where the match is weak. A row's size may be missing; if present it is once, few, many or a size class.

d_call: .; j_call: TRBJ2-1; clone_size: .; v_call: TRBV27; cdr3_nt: TGTGCCAGCAAGTCCCCCCGGGACACCAAGAGCGGGCATGAGCAGTTCTTC; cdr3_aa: CASKSPRDTKSGHEQFF
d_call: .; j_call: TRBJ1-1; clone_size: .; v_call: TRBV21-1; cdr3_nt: TGTGCCAGCAGCAAAGCCAGACCGAACACTGAAGCTTTCTTT; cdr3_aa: CASSKARPNTEAFF
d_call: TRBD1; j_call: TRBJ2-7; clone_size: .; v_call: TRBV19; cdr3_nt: TGTGCCAGTAGTCACGCCGGGACAGGGGCCGGTTACTCCTACGAGCAGTACTTC; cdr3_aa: CASSHAGTGAGYSYEQYF
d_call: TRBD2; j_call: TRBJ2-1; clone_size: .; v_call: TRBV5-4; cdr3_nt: TGTGCCAGCAGCAGAACTAGCGGGGGGGCCAATGAGCAGTTCTTC; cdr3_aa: CASSRTSGGANEQFF
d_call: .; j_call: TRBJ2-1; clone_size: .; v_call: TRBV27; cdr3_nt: TGTGCCAGCAGTTTATTCCGGTGGCAGCTCTACAATGAGCAGTTCTTC; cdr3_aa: CASSLFRWQLYNEQFF
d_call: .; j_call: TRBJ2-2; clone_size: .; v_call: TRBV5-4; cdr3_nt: TGTGCCAGCAGCCCGAGGGGCAGGGAACGAGGCGGGGAGCTGTTTTTT; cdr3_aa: CASSPRGRERGGELFF
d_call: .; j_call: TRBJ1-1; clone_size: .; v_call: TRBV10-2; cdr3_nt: TGCGCCAGCAGTGAGTACCACAGGAACACTGAAGCTTTCTTT; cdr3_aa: CASSEYHRNTEAFF
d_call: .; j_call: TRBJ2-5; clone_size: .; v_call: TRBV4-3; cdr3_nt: TGCGCCAGCAGCCAAGGGGGGGAAGGGCCACGGGGGCGGCAGGGAGAGACCCAGTACTTC; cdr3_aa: CASSQGGEGPRGRQGETQYF
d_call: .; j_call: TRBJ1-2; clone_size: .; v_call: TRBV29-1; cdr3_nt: TGCAGCGTGAGGCGGGGAAAGGAGGATGGCTACACCTTC; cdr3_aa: CSVRRGKEDGYTF
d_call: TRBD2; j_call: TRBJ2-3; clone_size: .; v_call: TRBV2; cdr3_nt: TGTGCCAGCAGGGGGACTAGCCCCAGCGATACGCAGTATTTT; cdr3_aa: CASRGTSPSDTQYF
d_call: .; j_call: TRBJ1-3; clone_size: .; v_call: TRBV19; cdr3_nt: TGTGCCAGTAGTATCTGTGCTGGAAACACCATATATTTT; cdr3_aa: CASSICAGNTIYF
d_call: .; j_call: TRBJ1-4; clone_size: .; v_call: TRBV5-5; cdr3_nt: TGTGCCAGCAGCTTGACCGGGGACCGCTCAACTAATGAAAAACTGTTTTTT; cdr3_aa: CASSLTGDRSTNEKLFF
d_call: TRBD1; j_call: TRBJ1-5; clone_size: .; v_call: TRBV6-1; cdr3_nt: TGTGCCAGCACCGACAGGGCAATGCAGCCCCAGCATTTT; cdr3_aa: CASTDRAMQPQHF
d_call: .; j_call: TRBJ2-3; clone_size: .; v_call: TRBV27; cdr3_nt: TGTGCCAGCAGTTCTAGTGGACGGGTCACAGATACGCAGTATTTT; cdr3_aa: CASSSSGRVTDTQYF
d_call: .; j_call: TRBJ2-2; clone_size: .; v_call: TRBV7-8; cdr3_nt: TGTGCCAGCAGCTTAGGACCGGGGAACACCGGGGAGCTGTTTTTT; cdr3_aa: CASSLGPGNTGELFF
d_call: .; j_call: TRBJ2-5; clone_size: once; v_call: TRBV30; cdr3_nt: TGTGCCTCCAAGAAGTCGTTAGAGACCCAGTACTTC; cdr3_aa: CASKKSLETQYF
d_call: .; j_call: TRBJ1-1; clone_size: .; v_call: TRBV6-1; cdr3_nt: TGTGCCACCTGGACCGCCGAGTCCCCGAACACTGAAGCTTTCTTT; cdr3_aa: CATWTAESPNTEAFF
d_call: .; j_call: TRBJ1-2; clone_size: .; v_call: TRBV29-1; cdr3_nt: TGCAGCGTTCGTTATCCAGGGTACCTTAACTATGGCTACACCTTC; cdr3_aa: CSVRYPGYLNYGYTF
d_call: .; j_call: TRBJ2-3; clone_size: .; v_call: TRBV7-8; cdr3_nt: TGTGCCAGCAGCGAGGGGGGAGGGGCAGATACGCAGTATTTT; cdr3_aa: CASSEGGGADTQYF
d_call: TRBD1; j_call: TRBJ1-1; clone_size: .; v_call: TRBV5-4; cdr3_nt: TGTGCCAGCACCCACAGGGGGCGCGGCACTGAAGCTTTCTTT; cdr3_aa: CASTHRGRGTEAFF
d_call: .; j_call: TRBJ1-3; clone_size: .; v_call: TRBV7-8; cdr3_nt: TGTGCCAGCAGCTTATATTCTACCGGAAACACCATATATTTT; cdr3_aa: CASSLYSTGNTIYF
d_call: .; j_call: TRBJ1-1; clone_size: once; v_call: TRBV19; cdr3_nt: TGTGCCAGTAGCTACAGGGTCATGAACACTGAAGCTTTCTTT; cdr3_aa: CASSYRVMNTEAFF
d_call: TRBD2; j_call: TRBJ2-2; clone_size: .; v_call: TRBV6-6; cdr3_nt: TGTGCCAGCAGGGAGGGAGGGCGGAACACCGGGGAGCTGTTTTTT; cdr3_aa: CASREGGRNTGELFF
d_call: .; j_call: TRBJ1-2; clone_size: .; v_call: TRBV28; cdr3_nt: TGTGCCAGCAGTTTTAACAGGACTTACACCTTC; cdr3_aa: CASSFNRTYTF
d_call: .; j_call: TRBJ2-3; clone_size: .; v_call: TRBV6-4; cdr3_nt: TGTGCCAGCAGTGACTCTACAGATACGCAGTATTTT; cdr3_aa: CASSDSTDTQYF
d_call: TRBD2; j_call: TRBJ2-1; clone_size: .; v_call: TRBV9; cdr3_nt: TGTGCCAGCAGCCCAAGACTAGCGGGACATGAGCAGTTCTTC; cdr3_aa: CASSPRLAGHEQFF
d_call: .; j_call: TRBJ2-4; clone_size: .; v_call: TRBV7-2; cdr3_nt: TGTGCCAGCAGCCCCGTAGGTGAGCCGGACATTCAGTACTTC; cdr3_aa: CASSPVGEPDIQYF
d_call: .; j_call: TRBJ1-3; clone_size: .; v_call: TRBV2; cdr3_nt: TGTGCCAGCAGAGCGGGACGTCACTCTGGAAACACCATATATTTT; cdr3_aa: CASRAGRHSGNTIYF
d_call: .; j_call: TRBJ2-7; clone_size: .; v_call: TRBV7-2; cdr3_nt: TGTGCCAGCAGCTTACCGGGGCGGGACTGGGAGCAGTACTTC; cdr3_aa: CASSLPGRDWEQYF
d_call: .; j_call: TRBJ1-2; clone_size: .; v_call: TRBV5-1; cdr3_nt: TGCGCCAGCAAGATGGTTGAAGTGTTTAACTATGGCTACACCTTC; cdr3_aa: CASKMVEVFNYGYTF
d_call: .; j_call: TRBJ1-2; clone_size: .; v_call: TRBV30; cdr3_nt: TGTGCCTGGAGTTGGGGGAGTCCTCCATATTTCACTTCCTATGGCTACACCTTC; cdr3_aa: CAWSWGSPPYFTSYGYTF
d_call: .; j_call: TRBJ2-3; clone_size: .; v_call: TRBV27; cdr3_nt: TGTGCCAGCAGTTCGGGGAATACGCAGTATTTT; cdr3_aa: CASSSGNTQYF
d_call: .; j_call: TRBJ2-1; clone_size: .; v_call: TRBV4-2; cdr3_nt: TGTGCCAGAGGGGCGAAGACAATCTCCTACAATGAGCAGTTCTTC; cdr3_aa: CARGAKTISYNEQFF
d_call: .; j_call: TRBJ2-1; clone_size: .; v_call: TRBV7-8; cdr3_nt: TGTGCCAGCAGCCCGTCCATGAGTAGCTGTCTCAAGTTCTTC; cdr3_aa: CASSPSMSSCLKFF
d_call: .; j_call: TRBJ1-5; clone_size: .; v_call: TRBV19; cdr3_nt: TGTGCCAGTAGTATAAGCCCCCGGCTTACAGGGAACAATCAGCCCCAGCATTTT; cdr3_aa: CASSISPRLTGNNQPQHF
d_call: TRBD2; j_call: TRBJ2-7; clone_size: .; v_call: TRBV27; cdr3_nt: TGTGCCAGCAGTTCACTATGGACTAGCGGGATCCACGAGCAGTACTTC; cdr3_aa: CASSSLWTSGIHEQYF
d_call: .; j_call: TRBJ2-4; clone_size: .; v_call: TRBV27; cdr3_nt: TGTGCCAGCAGTCCTAATTACAGGGAAGCCAAAAACATTCAGTACTTC; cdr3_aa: CASSPNYREAKNIQYF
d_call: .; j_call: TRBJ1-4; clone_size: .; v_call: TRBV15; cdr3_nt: TGTGCCACCAGCAGAGTGAGAGCAGGGAGAGTGGCAACTAATGAAAAACTGTTTTTT; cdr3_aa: CATSRVRAGRVATNEKLFF
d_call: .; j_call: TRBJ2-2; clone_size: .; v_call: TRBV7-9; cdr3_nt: TGTGCCAGCCGCAGGGTTACCGGGGAGCTGTTTTTT; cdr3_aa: CASRRVTGELFF
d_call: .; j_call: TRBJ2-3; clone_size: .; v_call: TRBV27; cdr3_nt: TGTGCCAGCAGTCCGAGGCACACAGATACGCAGTATTTT; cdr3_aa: CASSPRHTDTQYF
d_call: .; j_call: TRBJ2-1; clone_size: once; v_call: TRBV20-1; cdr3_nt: TGCAGTGCTAGACTCACCTCTGTCCAGTTCTTC; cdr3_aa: CSARLTSVQFF